What follows are 18 T cell receptor beta chains derived from one specimen sequenced in a study of blood T cell repertoires in COVID-19. Sequencing used immunoSEQ multiplex PCR; TCRdb keeps in-frame clones, though not all of them. Of 200,000 to 300,000 clones listed, around 87% were seen once; the top ten hold approximately 1.5%. Material for sequencing was peripheral blood. These TCRs come from a woman between 40 and 55 years old who had recovered from COVID-19.

The chain carries TRBV7-9 and TRBJ2-7; maybe TRBD1 (6 bases). V dropped 2 bases and J dropped 3 bases, with 11 bases sitting between them. The CDR3 contains 14 residues. CDR1 and CDR2 (germline): SEHNR, FQNEAQ (reference sequence). The CDR3 here is CASSLTGHDYEQYF. As DNA, the CDR3 is TGTGCCAGCAGCTTAACAGGGCACGACTACGAGCAGTACTTC.

The chain recombines TRBV2 with TRBJ2-7, with 9 bases aligning to TRBD2. CDR3 size: 14 residues. The V gene end was trimmed by 6 bases and the J gene end by 1 base; junction bases not matched to a gene: 4. In germline, CDR1 is SNHLY, CDR2 FYNNEI. CDR3: CASRLSGGSYEQYF. The CDR3 DNA follows: TGTGCCAGCAGACTTAGCGGGGGATCCTACGAGCAGTACTTC. Looking up the rest from reference TRBV2 and TRBJ2-7 gives the full variable domain: EPEVTQTPSHQVTQMGQEVILRCVPISNHLYFYWYRQILGQKVEFLVSFYNNEISEKSEIFDDQFSVERPDGSNFTLKIRSTKLEDSAMYFCASRLSGGSYEQYFGPGTRLTVT.

The chain employs TRBV5-5 and TRBJ1-5, with unresolved D. CDR3 length: 14 residues. Germline assignment: CDR1 SGHKS and CDR2 YYEKEE (reference sequence). V was shortened by 2 bases and J by 5 bases, with 11 bases between the two germline ends. The CDR3 here is CASSFYPSDQPQHF. The CDR3, as DNA: TGTGCCAGCAGCTTCTATCCCTCGGATCAGCCCCAGCATTTT.

V usage is TRBV9 and J usage is TRBJ2-3; D is possibly TRBD2 (6 bases). Trimming pared 0 bases from V and 3 bases from J, leaving 11 bases between. The CDR3 consists of 15 residues. Per the germline V gene, CDR1 is SGDLS and CDR2 is YYNGEE. CDR3 in amino acids: CASSVAGVWTDTQYF. The CDR3 nucleotides read TGTGCCAGCAGCGTAGCGGGGGTATGGACAGATACGCAGTATTTT. Together with reference TRBV9 and TRBJ2-3, the CDR3 gives the full variable domain: DSGVTQTPKHLITATGQRVTLRCSPRSGDLSVYWYQQSLDQGLQFLIQYYNGEERAKGNILERFSAQQFPDLHSELNLSSLELGDSALYFCASSVAGVWTDTQYFGPGTRLTVL.

CDR3 sequence: CASSSNRRANYGYTF. CDR3 in DNA: TGTGCCAGCAGCTCCAATAGGAGAGCTAACTATGGCTACACCTTC. The rearrangement joins TRBV11-2 to TRBJ1-2, with D uncertain. The CDR3 runs 15 residues. Germline CDR1 SGHAT, CDR2 FQNNGV. Trimming took 4 bases from V and 0 from J, leaving 12 bases between them.

The V and J genes are TRBV6-4 and TRBJ1-2; D is possibly TRBD1 (6 bases). The CDR3 runs to 15 residues. Trimming removed 3 bases at V and 7 bases at J, with 18 bases between. Germline V lookup: CDR1 MRHNA, CDR2 SNTAGT. DNA for the CDR3: TGTGCCAGCAGTGAGGGGAGACAGGCACGGGGTGGCTACACCTTC. It translates to CASSEGRQARGGYTF.

This chain uses TRBV6-6 with TRBJ2-7; 9 bases match TRBD2. CDR3 size: 13 residues. Germline V gives CDR1 MNHNY, CDR2 SVGAGI (reference sequence). V lost 5 bases and J lost 3; bases outside the gene matches: 2. In nucleotides, the CDR3 is TGTGCCAGCAGTGGTAGCGGGGGCTACGAGCAGTACTTC. This gives the protein CASSGSGGYEQYF.

The chain links TRBV27 to TRBJ2-1, with 8 bases fitting TRBD2. Per the germline V gene, CDR1 is MNHEY and CDR2 is SMNVEV (reference sequence). The CDR3 consists of 15 residues. Losses at the gene ends were 5 bases for V and 3 bases for J; bases not matched to a gene: 6. CDR3 in amino acids: CASSLSAGGYNEQFF. CDR3 bases: TGTGCCAGCAGTCTCTCGGCGGGGGGCTACAATGAGCAGTTCTTC.

CDR3 sequence (DNA): TGTGCCAGCAGGGAGCGGGGGGTATACACCGGGGAGCTGTTTTTT. This sequence encodes CASRERGVYTGELFF. The rearrangement joins TRBV3-1 (or the pseudogene TRBV3-2) to TRBJ2-2; TRBD2 matches at 9 bases. This CDR3 spans 15 amino acids. Trimming cost V 6 bases and J 3 bases; bases outside gene matches: 5. Germline-derived CDR1 and CDR2 are LGHDT and YNNKEL (reference sequence).

This chain's CDR3 is CASSYRQGGTEAFF. CDR3 coding DNA: TGTGCCAGCAGTTATAGGCAGGGAGGAACTGAAGCTTTCTTT. The chain carries TRBV6-2 or TRBV6-3 and TRBJ1-1; a possible D gene is TRBD1 (5 bases). Trimming removed 3 bases at V and 5 bases at J, with 13 bases between. This CDR3 region has 14 residues. In germline, CDR1 is MNHEY, CDR2 SVGEGT.

The sample holds one count of this clone. The rearrangement links TRBV5-4 to TRBJ2-7, with 11 bases fitting TRBD2. CDR3 length: 14 amino acids. The V and J ends lost 4 bases and 3 bases, in that order; junction bases with no gene match: 3. Germline-derived CDR1 and CDR2 are SGHNT and YYREEE (reference sequence). The DNA for the CDR3 is TGTGCCAGCAGCGCGGGACTAGCGGTCTACGAGCAGTACTTC. As protein: CASSAGLAVYEQYF.

This chain connects TRBV7-9 to TRBJ1-1; TRBD1 matches at 11 bases. Germline CDR1 is SEHNR and CDR2 is FQNEAQ (reference sequence). There are 17 residues in the CDR3. V lost 5 bases, J lost 5 bases, and 13 bases stayed unmatched. The CDR3: CASSPRLDRGPRTEAFF. CDR3 sequence (DNA): TGTGCCAGCAGCCCCCGATTGGACAGGGGGCCGAGAACTGAAGCTTTCTTT. Full variable domain (missing parts from reference TRBV7-9 and TRBJ1-1): DTGVSQNPRHKITKRGQNVTFRCDPISEHNRLYWYRQTLGQGPEFLTYFQNEAQLEKSRLLSDRFSAERPKGSFSTLEIQRTEQGDSAMYLCASSPRLDRGPRTEAFFGQGTRLTVV.

The J gene is TRBJ2-1, the V gene TRBV27; D perhaps matches TRBD1 (5 bases). V shed 2 bases and J shed 7 bases, with 15 bases lying between them. This CDR3 region has 15 residues. Germline-derived CDR1 and CDR2 are MNHEY and SMNVEV (reference sequence). The CDR3 coding sequence is TGTGCCAGCAGTTTACAGGGTCTATGGGTGAATGAGCAGTTCTTC. Translation: CASSLQGLWVNEQFF.

The rearrangement joins TRBV5-1 to TRBJ2-1; TRBD2 matches 8 bases. CDR3 length: 15 residues. The germline V gene has CDR1 SGHRS and CDR2 YFSETQ. The V gene end was trimmed by 3 bases and the J gene end by 0 bases; junction bases not matched to a gene: 2. In nucleotides, the CDR3 is TGCGCCAGCAGCTGGAGCGGGGGCTCCTACAATGAGCAGTTCTTC. The encoded protein is CASSWSGGSYNEQFF. Drawing the rest from reference TRBV5-1 and TRBJ2-1, the complete variable domain is KAGVTQTPRYLIKTRGQQVTLSCSPISGHRSVSWYQQTPGQGLQFLFEYFSETQRNKGNFPGRFSGRQFSNSRSEMNVSTLELGDSALYLCASSWSGGSYNEQFFGPGTRLTVL.

The genes are TRBV7-2 and TRBJ2-3, with a tentative D call TRBD1 (6 bases). V was cut by 3 bases and J by 3 bases, with 7 bases left in between. Germline V lookup: CDR1 SGHTA, CDR2 FQGNSA. The CDR3 length is 13 residues. DNA for the CDR3: TGTGCCAGCAGCTTCACAGGGACAGATACGCAGTATTTT. It translates to CASSFTGTDTQYF.

The J gene is TRBJ2-7, the V gene TRBV3-1 (or the pseudogene TRBV3-2); D not resolved. V was shortened by 4 bases and J by 3 bases, with 13 bases between the two germline ends. The CDR3 runs to 14 residues. Germline CDR1 is LGHDT and CDR2 is YNNKEL (reference sequence). The CDR3 DNA reads TGTGCCAGCAGCCGGGCCCTGCGTTTCTACGAGCAGTACTTC. Amino acid sequence: CASSRALRFYEQYF.

In nucleotides, the CDR3 is TGTGCCAGCAGCTTTCCCGACCAAGAGACCCAGTACTTC. Its protein product is CASSFPDQETQYF. V gene TRBV5-6 combines with J gene TRBJ2-5, with D unresolved. This CDR3 has 13 amino acids. With 2 bases removed from V and 0 bases from J, the gap between germline ends came to 5 bases. The germline V gene has CDR1 SGHDT and CDR2 YYEEEE.

This chain joins TRBV5-1 and TRBJ2-5, with D maybe TRBD1 (5 bases). CDR1 and CDR2 (germline): SGHRS, YFSETQ. There are 14 residues in the CDR3. Trimming shortened V by 2 bases and J by 1 base, and 9 bases separated the two germline ends. The CDR3 DNA follows: TGCGCCAGCAGCTTCCAGGGCTCCCAAGAGACCCAGTACTTC. It yields the protein CASSFQGSQETQYF.